Listed below are T cell receptor beta chains from one sample, sequenced in a study of shared clonotypes between healthy human individuals. TCRdb keeps only in-frame clones here, not all; method: immunoSEQ multiplex PCR. This sample carries roughly 2,300,000 clones, approximately 90% of them seen once, and the ten largest clones take roughly 0.34%. Input material: naive CD4+ T cells from PBMCs. All receptors come from a man between 18 and 29 years old in good health. Some clones in this sample may be carry-over from other donors' samples. The CDR3 runs from the conserved cysteine through the conserved F or W. D genes are given only for firm matches. Clone size is not always given. Where it is, it says once, few, many or a class for expanded clones.

CDR3 DNA | CDR3 protein | clone size | J gene | V gene | D gene
TGTGCCAGCTCACCCCAACAACGACCCGATGGACAGCCCCAGCATTTT | CASSPQQRPDGQPQHF | few | TRBJ1-5 | TRBV18 | -
TGTGCCAGCAGCGGGTGGGGCAGGGGAGATGGAGGCTACACCTTC | CASSGWGRGDGGYTF | - | TRBJ1-2 | TRBV5-4 | -
TGTGCCAGTCGCGTGAACCCCCTCTATGGCTACACCTTC | CASRVNPLYGYTF | - | TRBJ1-2 | TRBV6-5 | -
TGTGCCAGTAGCCGTCGGGTGCCCTACGAGCAGTACTTC | CASSRRVPYEQYF | - | TRBJ2-7 | TRBV19 | -
TGTGCCAGCAGTACGGGTCGCTTTGCCGGGGCCAACGTCCTGACTTTC | CASSTGRFAGANVLTF | - | TRBJ2-6 | TRBV28 | -
TGTGCCAGCAGCTTAGGAGCGGGAGGGGTTTACGAGCAGTACTTC | CASSLGAGGVYEQYF | once | TRBJ2-7 | TRBV7-2 | TRBD2
TGTGCCAGCAGCTTCAGTAGCGGGAGAGTCAATGAGCAGTTCTTC | CASSFSSGRVNEQFF | - | TRBJ2-1 | TRBV9 | TRBD2
TGTGCCAGCAGCTTAGGGACAGTCGGCGAGCAGTACTTC | CASSLGTVGEQYF | - | TRBJ2-7 | TRBV7-9 | -
TGCGCCAGCAGCTTTGGGGGGGCGACTGGCGCCTACGAGCAGTACTTC | CASSFGGATGAYEQYF | once | TRBJ2-7 | TRBV5-1 | -
TGTGCCAGCAGCCTTTCGACAGGGGGCTATATAAATGAGCAGTTCTTC | CASSLSTGGYINEQFF | - | TRBJ2-1 | TRBV5-6 | TRBD1
TGTGCCAGCAGACCCGGGGACAGGCCCACAGATACGCAGTATTTT | CASRPGDRPTDTQYF | - | TRBJ2-3 | TRBV6-5 | TRBD1
TGCGCCAGCAGTGAGGGAGGGGGAATTCGAAATCAGCCCCAGCATTTT | CASSEGGGIRNQPQHF | - | TRBJ1-5 | TRBV10-2 | -
TGTGCCAGCAGCTTAGCCTTGGTAGGGAACAATCAGCCCCAGCATTTT | CASSLALVGNNQPQHF | - | TRBJ1-5 | TRBV7-2 | -
TGTGCCAGCAGCCCCCGGACTAGCGGGACTTCCTACGAGCAGTACTTC | CASSPRTSGTSYEQYF | - | TRBJ2-7 | TRBV7-2 | TRBD2
TGCGCCAGCAGCTTTCCCCATAGCGGGAGGGCCGGGGGTGAGCAGTTCTTC | CASSFPHSGRAGGEQFF | once | TRBJ2-1 | TRBV5-1 | TRBD2
TGCGCCAGCAGCCCCGGACGGGGACCCTACGAGCAGTACTTC | CASSPGRGPYEQYF | - | TRBJ2-7 | TRBV5-1 | -
TGCAGCGTTGAAGTCTGGCCGAACACCGGGGAGCTGTTTTTT | CSVEVWPNTGELFF | - | TRBJ2-2 | TRBV29-1 | -
TGTGCCAGCAGCGTAGAGGCGGACCCCGAGAGGGAGCTGTTTTTT | CASSVEADPERELFF | - | TRBJ2-2 | TRBV9 | -
TGCGCCAGCAGCTCCCAGTTACTCGGACTAGCGGGAGGCTACGAGCAGTACTTC | CASSSQLLGLAGGYEQYF | - | TRBJ2-7 | TRBV5-1 | TRBD2
TGTGCCAGCAGTTTTGCAGGGTTTTCTAATGAAAAACTGTTTTTT | CASSFAGFSNEKLFF | - | TRBJ1-4 | TRBV28 | -
TGTGCCAGTAATGCGGGTTTAGGCACTGAAGCTTTCTTT | CASNAGLGTEAFF | - | TRBJ1-1 | TRBV19 | -
TGTGCCATCAAGGGGACTAAGGATTACAATGAGCAGTTCTTC | CAIKGTKDYNEQFF | - | TRBJ2-1 | TRBV10-3 | TRBD2
TGTGCCAGCTATGGGTCCTACAATGAGCAGTTCTTC | CASYGSYNEQFF | - | TRBJ2-1 | TRBV28 | -
TGCGCCAGCAACGACAGGACGCAAGCGAACTATGGCTACACCTTC | CASNDRTQANYGYTF | - | TRBJ1-2 | TRBV10-2 | -
TGTGCCAGCAGACCTCCCGGACAATCCGAGCAGTACTTC | CASRPPGQSEQYF | - | TRBJ2-7 | TRBV28 | -
TGTGCCAGCAGCCGGACTAGCCGCAATGAGCAGTTCTTC | CASSRTSRNEQFF | - | TRBJ2-1 | TRBV28 | TRBD2